These T cell receptor beta chains were read from a single sample in a study of beta chain features in type 1 diabetes. The table came from immunoSEQ multiplex PCR; TCRdb's copy has only in-frame clones and leaves some out. Of about 140,000 clones in the sample, roughly 7.2% were seen once. Sequencing input: central memory CD4+ T cells from blood. Every receptor here comes from a woman between 25 and 40 years old in good health. The CDR3 runs from the conserved cysteine through the conserved F or W. The order of the fields is J gene, D gene, clone size, V gene, CDR3 protein, CDR3 DNA. A D gene is named only where the DNA matches it firmly. Only some rows state a clone size, as once, few, many or a class for expanded clones.

>TRBJ2-1|NA|few|TRBV4-1
CASSLGEVGEQFF
TGCGCCAGCAGCCTAGGGGAGGTTGGTGAGCAGTTCTTC
>TRBJ2-7|TRBD2|many|TRBV27
CASRTGSGGYEQYF
TGTGCCAGCAGAACAGGGAGCGGGGGCTACGAGCAGTACTTC
>TRBJ2-7|NA|NA|TRBV5-1
CASSPRAHELYEQYF
TGCGCCAGCAGCCCCAGGGCTCACGAGCTCTACGAGCAGTACTTC
>TRBJ2-7|TRBD2|few|TRBV7-3
CASSLYREETYEQYF
TGTGCCAGCAGCTTATATCGGGAGGAAACCTACGAGCAGTACTTC
>TRBJ2-7|NA|NA|TRBV7-6
CASSLEASGISSYEQYF
TGTGCCAGCAGCTTAGAGGCCTCAGGGATAAGCTCCTACGAGCAGTACTTC
>TRBJ2-5|NA|NA|TRBV2
CASKTGFQETQYF
TGTGCCAGCAAAACAGGATTTCAAGAGACCCAGTACTTC
>TRBJ2-7|TRBD2|few|TRBV7-2
CASSFGGGPYEQYF
TGTGCCAGCAGCTTTGGGGGGGGACCCTACGAGCAGTACTTC
>TRBJ1-1|TRBD1|few|TRBV7-8
CASSTRTGFDTEAFF
TGTGCCAGCAGCACCAGGACAGGGTTTGACACTGAAGCTTTCTTT
>TRBJ2-1|NA|few|TRBV27
CASSSQGLSSYNEQFF
TGTGCCAGCAGTTCCCAGGGGTTGAGCTCCTACAATGAGCAGTTCTTC
>TRBJ2-5|TRBD2|few|TRBV7-8
CASSGRLASSKTQYF
TGTGCCAGCAGCGGTCGACTAGCCTCCTCGAAGACCCAGTACTTC
>TRBJ1-1|TRBD1|few|TRBV7-9
CASRPKDRMGTEAFF
TGTGCCAGCAGACCTAAGGACAGGATGGGGACTGAAGCTTTCTTT
>TRBJ2-7|TRBD2|few|TRBV28
CASRAGVAGSYEQYF
TGTGCCAGCAGGGCGGGGGTGGCAGGCAGCTACGAGCAGTACTTC
>TRBJ1-4|NA|few|TRBV2
CASSEGGEDEKLFF
TGTGCCAGCAGTGAAGGGGGGGAAGATGAAAAACTGTTTTTT
>TRBJ2-1|NA|few|TRBV30
CAWSVHSYNEQFF
TGTGCCTGGAGTGTCCACTCCTACAATGAGCAGTTCTTC
>TRBJ2-5|TRBD2|few|TRBV19
CASSLASGGQETQYF
TGTGCCAGTAGTCTCGCTAGCGGGGGACAAGAGACCCAGTACTTC
>TRBJ1-2|NA|NA|TRBV30
CAWSTGTGYTF
TGTGCCTGGAGTACAGGGACCGGCTACACCTTC
>TRBJ2-3|NA|few|TRBV19
CASSKTGALSDTQYF
TGTGCCAGTAGTAAAACGGGAGCTCTGTCAGATACGCAGTATTTT
>TRBJ2-6|TRBD2|few|TRBV7-9
CASSPGTSGSSGANVLTF
TGTGCCAGCAGCCCAGGGACTAGCGGGAGCTCTGGGGCCAACGTCCTGACTTTC
>TRBJ2-1|TRBD2|few|TRBV5-4
CASSLAGGYGEQFF
TGTGCCAGCAGCTTGGCGGGAGGGTACGGTGAGCAGTTCTTC
>TRBJ2-5|NA|few|TRBV18
CASSRVRSEETQYF
TGTGCCAGCTCCCGTGTCAGAAGCGAAGAGACCCAGTACTTC
>TRBJ2-5|TRBD2|NA|TRBV7-2
CASSSVSGRGETQYF
TGTGCCAGCAGCTCCGTTAGCGGGAGGGGAGAGACCCAGTACTTC
>TRBJ2-7|NA|few|TRBV6-6
CASSLTARYEQYF
TGTGCCAGCAGTCTAACAGCTCGCTACGAGCAGTACTTC
>TRBJ2-7|TRBD1|NA|TRBV16
CASSLEGQGDEQYF
TGTGCCAGCAGCCTGGAGGGACAGGGCGACGAGCAGTACTTC
>TRBJ2-1|TRBD2|NA|TRBV6-6
CASAPAASGGNEQFF
TGTGCCAGTGCCCCCGCGGCTAGCGGAGGCAATGAGCAGTTCTTC
>TRBJ1-1|NA|NA|TRBV7-7
CASSRDFGTEAFF
TGTGCTAGCAGCCGGGACTTCGGCACTGAAGCTTTCTTT
>TRBJ2-1|NA|NA|TRBV5-1
CASSPDSYNEQFF
TGCGCCAGCAGCCCGGACAGCTACAATGAGCAGTTCTTC
>TRBJ2-1|TRBD2|NA|TRBV18
CASSLLGLAGASYNEQFF
TGTGCCAGCTCACTCCTAGGACTAGCGGGAGCCTCCTACAATGAGCAGTTCTTC
>TRBJ1-4|NA|NA|TRBV7-6
CASSFSTPSGSTNEKLFF
TGTGCCAGCAGCTTTAGCACCCCTTCAGGGTCTACTAATGAAAAACTGTTTTTT
>TRBJ2-2|NA|NA|TRBV5-8
CASSLDFRNTGELFF
TGTGCCAGCAGCCTAGACTTCCGGAACACCGGGGAGCTGTTTTTT
>TRBJ1-4|NA|few|TRBV15
CATSRDVGAEKLFF
TGTGCCACCAGCAGAGATGTGGGGGCTGAAAAACTGTTTTTT
>TRBJ2-7|TRBD1|NA|TRBV7-2
CASSFPQGLPSYEQYF
TGTGCCAGCAGCTTCCCACAGGGGTTACCCTCCTACGAGCAGTACTTC
>TRBJ1-1|TRBD1|NA|TRBV30
CAWSVQGYTEAFF
TGTGCCTGGAGCGTACAGGGGTACACTGAAGCTTTCTTT
>TRBJ2-1|TRBD1|NA|TRBV11-2
CASSRTGPNEQFF
TGTGCCAGCAGCAGGACAGGGCCAAATGAGCAGTTCTTC
>TRBJ2-7|TRBD2|few|TRBV11-1
CASSLTASGTYEQYF
TGTGCCAGCAGCTTAACGGCTAGCGGAACCTACGAGCAGTACTTC
>TRBJ1-2|TRBD1|few|TRBV15
CATSPSPGGSYGYTF
TGTGCCACCAGCCCCAGTCCAGGGGGATCCTATGGCTACACCTTC
>TRBJ2-7|TRBD1|few|TRBV29-1
CSVARDRGYEQYF
TGCAGCGTCGCCCGGGACAGGGGTTACGAGCAGTACTTC
>TRBJ1-1|NA|NA|TRBV6-5
CASSYWAGEMNTEAFF
TGTGCCAGCAGTTACTGGGCAGGGGAGATGAACACTGAAGCTTTCTTT
>TRBJ1-4|NA|NA|TRBV7-8
CASSSEAIGIKLFF
TGTGCCAGCAGCTCGGAGGCAATCGGGATAAAACTGTTTTTT
>TRBJ2-2|TRBD2|few|TRBV18
CASSPRMSGGPSTGELFF
TGTGCCAGCTCACCGCGGATGTCGGGAGGGCCCAGCACCGGGGAGCTGTTTTTT
>TRBJ2-5|NA|few|TRBV30
CAWTRGQETQYF
TGTGCCTGGACCAGGGGCCAAGAGACCCAGTACTTC
>TRBJ2-1|NA|NA|TRBV5-6
CASSPDTTYNEQFF
TGTGCCAGCAGCCCGGACACAACCTACAATGAGCAGTTCTTC
>TRBJ2-5|NA|NA|TRBV7-2
CASGPPLPQETQYF
TGTGCCAGCGGGCCTCCACTGCCTCAAGAGACCCAGTACTTC
>TRBJ2-7|TRBD1|medium-sized|TRBV2
CASSASGTGSYEQYF
TGTGCCAGCAGTGCCTCCGGGACAGGGTCGTACGAGCAGTACTTC
>TRBJ1-5|NA|few|TRBV10-3
CAISGGRGQPQHF
TGTGCCATCAGTGGGGGAAGGGGTCAGCCCCAGCATTTT
>TRBJ2-5|NA|few|TRBV20-1
CSAGGVWTQYF
TGCAGTGCTGGGGGCGTGTGGACCCAGTACTTC
>TRBJ2-2|NA|few|TRBV6-5
CASSRRSRGTGELFF
TGTGCCAGCAGTCGTCGGTCAAGGGGGACCGGGGAGCTGTTTTTT
>TRBJ1-1|TRBD1|many|TRBV29-1
CSVAVTGGAEAFF
TGCAGCGTTGCCGTGACAGGGGGGGCTGAAGCTTTCTTT
>TRBJ2-1|NA|NA|TRBV7-2
CASRVEWEERLFF
TGTGCCAGCAGGGTCGAGTGGGAGGAACGTCTGTTCTTC
>TRBJ2-1|TRBD2|few|TRBV28
CASSSSGEVENEQFF
TGTGCCAGCAGTTCCAGCGGGGAGGTAGAGAATGAGCAGTTCTTC
>TRBJ2-2|TRBD2|NA|TRBV14
CASSQHLTSFFRGELFF
TGTGCCAGCAGCCAACACTTGACTAGCTTCTTTCGTGGGGAGCTGTTTTTT
>TRBJ1-2|TRBD1|few|TRBV7-3
CASSLTRRDSYGYTF
TGTGCCAGCAGCTTAACCCGGAGGGACAGCTATGGCTACACCTTC
>TRBJ2-7|TRBD2|NA|TRBV27
CASRDGTSGSGEQYF
TGTGCCAGCAGGGACGGGACTAGCGGGAGCGGAGAGCAGTACTTC
>TRBJ2-2|TRBD2|few|TRBV7-7
CASSQLAGDANTGELFF
TGTGCTAGCAGCCAACTAGCGGGGGACGCGAACACCGGGGAGCTGTTTTTT
>TRBJ2-7|NA|NA|TRBV5-4
CASSRYQPTGTREQYF
TGTGCCAGCAGCCGATACCAACCGACAGGAACTAGGGAGCAGTACTTC
>TRBJ1-1|NA|NA|TRBV27
CASSLSSAAENTEAFF
TGTGCCAGCAGTTTATCTTCAGCGGCGGAGAACACTGAAGCTTTCTTT
>TRBJ1-1|TRBD1|many|TRBV6-5
CASSLKLQGARTEAFF
TGTGCCAGCAGTTTAAAGTTACAGGGGGCTCGTACTGAAGCTTTCTTT
>TRBJ2-1|TRBD1|few|TRBV15
CATSRDPGQGSEQFF
TGTGCCACCAGCAGAGATCCGGGACAGGGAAGTGAGCAGTTCTTC
>TRBJ2-3|NA|few|TRBV5-1
CASSLAGGGNTDTQYF
TGCGCCAGCAGCTTGGCGGGTGGCGGGAATACAGATACGCAGTATTTT
>TRBJ1-5|NA|NA|TRBV19
CASSIVYTDSGFNQPQHF
TGTGCCAGTAGTATAGTGTATACGGACAGTGGATTTAATCAGCCCCAGCATTTT